The 30 T cell receptor beta chains presented below share a single source sample, sequenced in a study of control samples from healthy donors and cancer patients. Using immunoSEQ multiplex PCR, the repertoire was profiled, and TCRdb retains in-frame clones only, with some absent. This sample has 40,000 to 60,000 clones, with roughly 90% found just once. What was sequenced was PBMCs. These receptors were obtained from a man aged 50 to 59 with head and neck cancer.

This chain links TRBV7-3 with TRBJ2-7, with D uncertain. This CDR3 contains 13 residues. Deletions cut 5 bases from V and 1 base from J, with 9 bases between. CDR1 SGHTA and CDR2 FQGTGA come from the germline V gene. The CDR3: CASSSANSYEQYF. The CDR3 coding sequence is TGTGCCAGCAGCAGTGCCAATTCCTACGAGCAGTACTTC.

The chain combines TRBV5-6 with TRBJ2-7; D gene uncertain. CDR3 length: 11 amino acids. Germline CDR1 reads SGHDT; CDR2 reads YYEEEE. Trimming stripped 2 bases from V and 6 bases from J, with 6 bases between. The CDR3 DNA follows: TGTGCCAGCAGCTTCCAGGCCGAGCAGTACTTC. It is translated as CASSFQAEQYF.

The chain couples TRBV19 to TRBJ2-2; D not resolved. Per the germline V gene, CDR1 is LNHDA and CDR2 is SQIVND (reference sequence). The V end was cut by 5 bases, the J end by 5 bases, with 12 bases between. This CDR3 region has 14 residues. CDR3 protein: CASSPLFETGELFF. The CDR3, as DNA: TGTGCCAGTAGTCCGCTTTTCGAAACCGGGGAGCTGTTTTTT.

CDR3 bases: TGTGCCAGCAGTTTACTTCAGGGTTTTGAGCAGTTCTTC. Translation gives CASSLLQGFEQFF. J is TRBJ2-1 and V is TRBV12-3 or TRBV12-4, with a weak D call TRBD1 (5 bases). Trimming stripped 2 bases from V and 9 bases from J, with 11 bases between. The CDR3 has 13 residues.

V usage is TRBV2 and J usage is TRBJ2-7; no clear D. The CDR3 is 14 amino acids. Trimming cost V 3 bases and J 6 bases, with 15 bases left between them. Germline assignment: CDR1 SNHLY and CDR2 FYNNEI. CDR3 bases: TGTGCCAGCAGTGACCTTAGCACGGGCGTCGAGCAGTACTTC. This sequence encodes CASSDLSTGVEQYF.

The chain is built from TRBV5-6 and TRBJ2-7, with TRBD1 as a possible D gene (6 bases). This CDR3 is 14 amino acids long. CDR1 is SGHDT and CDR2 is YYEEEE in the germline V gene. The V end lost 4 bases, the J end lost 2 bases, and 13 bases lay between the germline ends. CDR3 sequence reads: CASSTAGTTYEQYF. In nucleotides, the CDR3 is TGTGCCAGCAGCACAGCCGGGACAACCTACGAGCAGTACTTC.

This clone was seen only once. This sequence joins TRBV2 and TRBJ2-2; D unresolved. This CDR3 has 13 residues. Germline V lookup: CDR1 SNHLY, CDR2 FYNNEI. For the CDR3, the DNA is TGTGTCTCGCGTGGGGAAGAAACCGGGGAGCTGTTTTTT. It yields the protein CVSRGEETGELFF.

The V and J genes are TRBV7-9 and TRBJ1-6; D not resolved. The V gene lost 5 bases and the J gene lost 6 bases, with 17 bases spanning the gap. Germline CDR1 is SEHNR and CDR2 is FQNEAQ (reference sequence). The CDR3 sequence is 16 residues long. CDR3 nucleotides: TGTGCCAGCAGCCATACCCGGGTGGTGGGTAATTCACCCCTCCACTTT. Amino acid sequence: CASSHTRVVGNSPLHF.

The V call is TRBV6-5, the J call TRBJ2-7; 7 nucleotides match TRBD1. Per germline, CDR1 MNHEY and CDR2 SVGAGI. The CDR3 length is 13 residues. V trimming: 10 bases; J trimming: 3 bases; junction bases outside the gene matches: 9. CDR3 bases: TGTGCCACCCTGGGGCCAGGGGGCTACGAGCAGTACTTC. This codes for CATLGPGGYEQYF.

The J gene is TRBJ2-7, the V gene TRBV30; unclear D gene. Germline V CDR1 and CDR2: GTSNPN, SVGIG (reference sequence). Trimming took off 2 bases at V and 4 bases at J, with 6 bases between the two ends. The CDR3 contains 11 residues. In DNA, the CDR3 is TGTGCCTGGAGTATCGAATACGAGCAGTACTTC. This codes for CAWSIEYEQYF.

The chain uses TRBV6-5 and TRBJ2-5; possibly TRBD1 for D (6 bases). The CDR3 has 16 amino acids. Germline V CDR1 and CDR2: MNHEY, SVGAGI. Trimming took off 0 bases at V and 4 bases at J, with 15 bases between the two ends. DNA of the CDR3: TGTGCCAGCAGTTACTCGGGGGCTTGGGAGAGAGAGACCCAGTACTTC. Translated, it gives CASSYSGAWERETQYF.

This chain connects TRBV28 to TRBJ1-4; D perhaps matches TRBD1 (6 bases). The CDR3 sequence is 16 residues long. Germline CDR1 and CDR2: MDHEN and SYDVKM. Trimming pared 3 bases from V and 0 bases from J, leaving 11 bases between. The CDR3 is CASSLSGATTNEKLFF. In DNA, the CDR3 is TGTGCCAGCAGTTTGTCAGGGGCCACAACTAATGAAAAACTGTTTTTT.

This clone was observed once. This rearrangement joins TRBV5-1 to TRBJ2-5; 7 bases line up with TRBD2. This CDR3 region has 16 residues. J lost 5 bases, V lost 0 bases, and 10 bases had no gene match. In germline, CDR1 is SGHRS, CDR2 YFSETQ. CDR3: CASSLVPGYSGETQYF. The CDR3 nucleotides read TGCGCCAGCAGCTTGGTACCGGGGTATAGCGGGGAGACCCAGTACTTC.

CDR3 DNA: TGTGCCAGCAGCTGGGCCGGGACAGGGCAGGATGGCTACACCTTC. This sequence encodes CASSWAGTGQDGYTF. The V call is TRBV28, the J call TRBJ1-2; 9 bases are a match to TRBD1. Germline-derived CDR1 and CDR2 are MDHEN and SYDVKM. J gave up 6 bases and V 6 bases, and 11 bases lay outside the gene matches. The CDR3 length is 15 residues.

This chain joins TRBV7-9 and TRBJ2-7; D possibly corresponds to TRBD1 (6 bases). The V end was cut by 5 bases, the J end by 5 bases, with 16 bases between. The CDR3 consists of 14 residues. The germline CDR1 and CDR2 sequences are SEHNR and FQNEAQ (reference sequence). This CDR3 reads CASSATQGWDEQYF. CDR3 nucleotide sequence: TGTGCCAGCAGCGCAACCCAGGGGTGGGACGAGCAGTACTTC.

The gene calls are TRBV18 and TRBJ2-7; the D is unclear. The germline V and J ends were trimmed by 6 bases and 3 bases, with 15 bases remaining between them. The germline V gene has CDR1 KGHSH and CDR2 LQKENI. The CDR3 sequence is 14 residues long. The chain's CDR3 is CASSLTGGDYEQYF. The CDR3 DNA follows: TGTGCCAGCTCCCTGACGGGCGGAGACTACGAGCAGTACTTC.

The chain links TRBV6-5 to TRBJ2-5, with 9 bases matching TRBD1. Losses at the gene ends were 2 bases for V and 7 bases for J; bases not matched to a gene: 8. Per the germline V gene, CDR1 is MNHEY and CDR2 is SVGAGI. The CDR3 contains 15 residues. The CDR3 DNA reads as TGTGCCAGCAGTTACGGGACAGGGTCGGGTGTGACCCAGTACTTC. It encodes CASSYGTGSGVTQYF.

The rearrangement links TRBV11-3 to TRBJ2-7; TRBD1 agrees at 9 bases. CDR3 length: 13 amino acids. Germline-derived CDR1 and CDR2 are SGHNT and YENEEA. The J segment lost 3 bases and the V segment lost 5 bases, leaving 2 bases of the junction unmatched. This chain's CDR3 is CASSQGQGYEQYF. DNA for the CDR3: TGTGCCAGCAGCCAGGGACAGGGCTACGAGCAGTACTTC. The full variable domain, its missing parts supplied by reference TRBV11-3 and TRBJ2-7, is EAGVVQSPRYKIIEKKQPVAFWCNPISGHNTLYWYLQNLGQGPELLIRYENEEAVDDSQLPKDRFSAERLKGVDSTLKIQPAELGDSAVYLCASSQGQGYEQYFGPGTRLTVT.

The gene calls are TRBV3-1 (or the pseudogene TRBV3-2) and TRBJ2-1, with 7 bases lining up with TRBD1. Germline V gene sequence: CDR1 LGHDT, CDR2 YNNKEL (reference sequence). CDR3 length: 15 residues. Trimming at V came to 1 base and at J to 8 bases, leaving 8 bases not matched to a gene. The CDR3 bases are TGTGCCAGCAGCCAAGTAACAGGGGATGAAGATGAGCAGTTCTTC. It encodes CASSQVTGDEDEQFF.

Points on this clone: This sample includes further DNA sequences coding for the same CDR3. The chain has TRBV4-1 and TRBJ2-7, with 12 bases identical to TRBD1. Germline loops: CDR1 MGHRA, CDR2 YSYEKL. Trimming cost V 2 bases and J 0 bases; bases outside gene matches: 8. The CDR3 is made up of 18 amino acids. CDR3 in amino acids: CASSQFGGTGGISYEQYF. As DNA, the CDR3 is TGCGCCAGCAGCCAATTTGGGGGGACAGGGGGCATCTCCTACGAGCAGTACTTC.

This chain connects TRBV5-6 to TRBJ2-5; 8 bases fit TRBD2. Germline V gene lookup returns CDR1 SGHDT and CDR2 YYEEEE. With 0 bases clipped from V and 9 bases from J, the junction kept 16 bases outside the gene matches. The CDR3 has 17 amino acids. The CDR3 DNA reads TGTGCCAGCAGCTTGGAAGGGGGACTAGGCAGTAGGGAGGCCCAGTACTTC. It specifies CASSLEGGLGSREAQYF.

The chain has TRBV18 and TRBJ2-7; 7 bases fit TRBD2. The CDR3 sequence is 16 residues long. With 4 bases clipped from V and 6 bases from J, the junction kept 15 bases outside the gene matches. CDR1 is KGHSH and CDR2 is LQKENI in the germline V gene. CDR3 sequence reads: CASSRTLATDRAEQYF. CDR3 bases: TGTGCCAGCTCACGTACACTAGCGACCGACCGCGCCGAGCAGTACTTC.

This chain connects TRBV3-1 (or the pseudogene TRBV3-2) to TRBJ2-3; the D gene is possibly TRBD2 (6 bases). This CDR3 spans 17 amino acids. Deletions cut 0 bases from V and 1 base from J, with 14 bases between. Germline assignment: CDR1 LGHDT and CDR2 YNNKEL (reference sequence). CDR3 amino acids: CASSQDHRASGTDTQYF. In nucleotides, the CDR3 is TGTGCCAGCAGCCAAGATCATAGGGCTAGCGGCACAGATACGCAGTATTTT.

This clone was seen just once. The V and J genes are TRBV7-9 and TRBJ2-7; 8 nucleotides match TRBD2. The trim removed 1 base at V and 2 bases at J, leaving 4 bases unmatched. Germline values: CDR1 SEHNR, CDR2 FQNEAQ (reference sequence). This CDR3 is built from 15 residues. Here the CDR3 reads CASSLVPAGAYEQYF. Here the CDR3 DNA reads TGTGCCAGCAGCTTAGTCCCAGCGGGGGCCTACGAGCAGTACTTC.

The chain combines TRBV6-2 or TRBV6-3 with TRBJ2-7, with 11 bases aligning to TRBD2. The junction had 1 base not matched to a gene; V was cut back by 0 bases and J by 3 bases. Germline lookup yields CDR1 MNHEY and CDR2 SVGEGT. CDR3 length equals 15 residues. CDR3 sequence (DNA): TGTGCCAGCAGTTACTCACTAGCGGGGGACTACGAGCAGTACTTC. Residues: CASSYSLAGDYEQYF.

The V gene is TRBV20-1, the J gene TRBJ1-2; a weak D match, TRBD1 (5 bases). Germline CDR1 reads DFQATT; CDR2 reads SNEGSKA (reference sequence). Trimming took 3 bases from V and 4 from J, leaving 9 bases between them. CDR3 length equals 12 residues. CDR3 sequence: CSASEGPYGYTF. CDR3 DNA sequence: TGCAGTGCTAGTGAGGGACCCTATGGCTACACCTTC.

The V gene is TRBV28, the J gene TRBJ1-1; the D gene is possibly TRBD1 (5 bases). Looked up from germline, CDR1 is MDHEN and CDR2 is SYDVKM. The CDR3 has 14 amino acids. Trimming took off 6 bases at V and 3 bases at J, with 14 bases between the two ends. The CDR3 protein is CASRPQRGDTEAFF. CDR3 nucleotides: TGTGCCAGCAGGCCACAGCGGGGGGACACTGAAGCTTTCTTT.

This chain connects TRBV7-2 to TRBJ1-1; D uncertain. From germline, CDR1 is SGHTA and CDR2 FQGNSA. The V gene lost 5 bases and the J gene lost 5 bases, with 12 bases spanning the gap. The CDR3 contains 13 residues. CDR3 residues: CASSLQPVTEAFF. The CDR3 nucleotides read TGTGCCAGCAGCCTACAGCCAGTAACTGAAGCTTTCTTT.

J is TRBJ2-7 and V is TRBV5-4, with 11 bases lining up with TRBD2. The CDR3 is 16 residues long. Germline CDR1 reads SGHNT; CDR2 reads YYREEE (reference sequence). V lost 2 bases, J lost 3 bases, and 7 bases stayed unmatched. The CDR3 reads CASSFGSGRAFYEQYF. For the CDR3, the DNA is TGTGCCAGCAGCTTCGGTAGCGGGAGGGCCTTCTACGAGCAGTACTTC.

The rearrangement uses TRBV7-9 and TRBJ1-2, with TRBD1 as a possible D gene (5 bases). CDR3 length: 16 amino acids. The ends were cut back, 5 bases at V and 2 bases at J, with 18 bases in the middle. CDR1 is SEHNR, CDR2 FQNEAQ, per germline (reference sequence). This CDR3 is CASSPQAGGSNYGYTF. CDR3 DNA: TGTGCCAGCAGCCCACAGGCCGGGGGGTCGAACTATGGCTACACCTTC.